Following are 27 T cell receptor gamma chains from one sample sequenced in a study of human gamma delta and Vdelta1 T cells. TCRdb re-called the PCR reads using CATT. The sample includes 900 to 950 gamma-chain clones, approximately 4.1% of them seen just once. The sequenced sample was naive CD27+ Vdelta1 gamma-delta T cells from blood. These receptors were obtained from a human donor in good health.

About this clone: One end of the junction varies from germline; a read error may be responsible. The chain recombines TRGV3 with TRGJ1 or TRGJ2. Per germline, CDR1 VTNTFY and CDR2 YDVSTARD (reference sequence). The CDR3 is made up of 12 amino acids. CDR3 protein: CATGDGPFKKLF. The DNA of the CDR3 is TGTGCCACCGGGGACGGGCCGTTCAAGAAACTCTTT.

Regarding this clone: This DNA's translation and the protein TCRdb lists, from a much larger clone, do not match at residues 6 and 12, likely due to a read error; the protein shown is translated from the DNA. This chain joins TRGV3 and TRGJ1 or TRGJ2. Per the germline V gene, CDR1 is VTNTFY and CDR2 is YDVSTARD (reference sequence). CDR3 length: 13 residues. The DNA of the CDR3 is TGTGCCACCTGGGACAGTCATCATTATAAGAAAATCTTT. This sequence encodes CATWDSHHYKKIF.

Worth noting for this clone: The amino acid sequence in TCRdb belongs to a much larger clone and departs from this DNA's translation at residue 7, likely a sequencing read error; the sequence shown is translated from the DNA. The chain joins TRGV9 to TRGJ1 or TRGJ2. Germline values: CDR1 GITISATS, CDR2 ISYDGTV (reference sequence). V dropped 1 base and J dropped 6; count of bases not matched to a gene: 18. The CDR3 extends over 17 amino acids. The CDR3 loop reads CALWEVGTQEFSYKKLF. For the CDR3, the DNA is TGTGCCTTGTGGGAGGTCGGTACACAAGAGTTTTCTTATAAGAAACTCTTT.

This clone is judged medium-sized (0.01 to 0.1%). This sequence joins TRGV9 and TRGJ1 or TRGJ2. CDR1 is GITISATS, CDR2 ISYDGTV, per germline (reference sequence). V was pared by 0 bases and J by 9 bases, with 17 bases of the junction left unmatched. The CDR3 has 16 amino acids. The CDR3: CALWEVQKVRRVKKLF. As DNA, the CDR3 is TGTGCCTTGTGGGAGGTGCAAAAGGTTAGGAGGGTTAAGAAACTCTTT.

As regards this clone: A read error is likely here: a far larger clone is one base away. The sample contains more than one DNA sequence encoding this CDR3. The rearrangement joins TRGV2 to TRGJ1 or TRGJ2. Per germline, CDR1 EGSNGY and CDR2 YDSYNSKV. This CDR3 has 12 residues. Here the CDR3 DNA reads TGTGCCACCTGGGACGGGCCTGCTAGGAAACTCTTC. This codes for CATWDGPARKLF.

Turning to this clone: The protein recorded in TCRdb matches a much larger clone and deviates from this DNA's translation at residue 8, suggesting a read error; the protein here is obtained by translating the DNA. This chain connects TRGV9 to TRGJ1 or TRGJ2. Germline CDR1 GITISATS, CDR2 ISYDGTV (reference sequence). V lost 1 base and J lost 12; bases outside the gene matches: 6. There are 11 residues in the CDR3. In DNA form, the CDR3 reads TGTGCCTTGTGGGAGGTTGGCATGAAACTCTTT. This encodes CALWEVGMKLF.

About this clone itself: The amino acid sequence in TCRdb belongs to a much larger clone and departs from this DNA's translation at residue 8, likely a sequencing read error; the sequence shown is translated from the DNA. This chain uses TRGV3 with TRGJ1 or TRGJ2. Because TCRdb records no J gene, it was assigned here through a match of the DNA to germline. The germline CDR1 and CDR2 sequences are VTNTFY and YDVSTARD (reference sequence). Trimming took 2 bases from V and 4 from J; bases not matched to a gene: 8. The CDR3 contains 14 residues. The CDR3 DNA is TGTGCCACCTGGGACACAGAGAAGTATTATAAGAAACTCTTT. It specifies CATWDTEKYYKKLF.

A word on this clone: A read error is likely here: a far larger clone is one base away. This same CDR3 is encoded by further DNA sequences in the sample. This rearrangement joins TRGV8 to TRGJP1. Germline V gene lookup returns CDR1 VENAVY and CDR2 YDSYNSRV. V dropped 5 bases and J dropped 11; count of bases not matched to a gene: 5. The CDR3 is made up of 11 amino acids. CDR3: CATWGNWFKIF. As DNA, the CDR3 is TGTGCCACCTGGGGGAACTGGTTCAAGATATTT.

This clone was detected a few times. TCRdb has a much larger clone's protein, which differs at residue 7 from the translation of this DNA, likely because of a read error; what is shown is the protein translated from the DNA. The genes are TRGV5 and TRGJ1 or TRGJ2. This CDR3 contains 12 residues. Germline-derived CDR1 and CDR2 are VINAFY and YDVSNSKD. With V trimmed by 0 bases and J by 11 bases, 7 bases remained unmatched. The CDR3 loop reads CATWDRSFEKLF. The CDR3 nucleotides are TGTGCCACCTGGGACAGGTCGTTCGAGAAACTCTTT.

Notes on this clone: This is likely an artifact of a read error, given a far larger clone one base away. V usage is TRGV5 and J usage is TRGJ1 or TRGJ2. The CDR3 has 12 residues. The germline CDR1 and CDR2 sequences are VINAFY and YDVSNSKD. CDR3: CATWDRPYKKLF. The CDR3, as DNA: TGTGCCACCTGGGACAGGCCCTATAAGAAACTATTT.

Concerning this clone: The mismatch at residue 5 between this DNA's translation and the TCRdb protein of a much larger clone likely reflects a read error; the protein shown is translated from the DNA. The V and J genes are TRGV8 and TRGJ1 or TRGJ2. TCRdb does not report a J gene; here it was assigned by matching the DNA to germline references. This CDR3 comprises 14 residues. The ends lost 5 bases at V and 0 bases at J; junction bases unmatched: 7. Germline CDR1 reads VENAVY; CDR2 reads YDSYNSRV. CDR3 in DNA: TGTGCCACCTGGGGTATTGAGAATTATTATAAGAAACTCTTT. It yields the protein CATWGIENYYKKLF.

As concerns this clone: The protein TCRdb lists belongs to a much larger clone and differs from this DNA's translation at residue 6, which points to a read error; the protein shown is made from the DNA. The chain is built from TRGV2 and TRGJ1 or TRGJ2. Unmatched junction bases numbered 8, after V lost 3 bases and J lost 6 bases. CDR3 length: 13 residues. In germline, CDR1 is EGSNGY, CDR2 YDSYNSKV. Written as DNA, the CDR3 is TGTGCCACCTGGGACTTGGGAGGTTATAAGAAACTCTTT. Its translation: CATWDLGGYKKLF.

Details on this clone: TCRdb records a much larger clone's protein for this DNA, with a difference at residue 3 that likely arises from a read error; the protein given is the translation of the DNA. The chain combines TRGV2 with TRGJ1 or TRGJ2. This CDR3 comprises 14 residues. Looked up from germline, CDR1 is EGSNGY and CDR2 is YDSYNSKV. The CDR3 region is CAAWDGQNYYKKLF. CDR3 DNA: TGTGCCGCCTGGGACGGCCAAAATTATTATAAGAAACTCTTT.

This clone has just a few counts. A clone one base away is much larger, so this may be a read error. The J gene is TRGJP, the V gene TRGV9. CDR1 GITISATS and CDR2 ISYDGTV come from the germline V gene (reference sequence). The CDR3 contains 16 residues. In nucleotides, the CDR3 is TGTGCCTTGTGGAAGGTGCAAGAGTTGGGCAAAAAAATCAAGGTATTT. Translated: CALWKVQELGKKIKVF.

This clone showed up just a few times. The rearrangement links TRGV5 to TRGJ1 or TRGJ2. After removal of 12 bases from V and 12 bases from J, the junction contained 17 bases not matched to a gene. Germline V lookup: CDR1 VINAFY, CDR2 YDVSNSKD. The CDR3 sequence is 11 residues long. The CDR3 DNA reads as TGTGCCTTCTGGTGGTGGTTGGGGAAACTCTTT. Residues: CAFWWWLGKLF.

A word on this clone: The protein in TCRdb stems from a much larger clone and differs at residue 14 from this DNA's translation, likely a read error; here the protein is translated from the DNA. The chain joins TRGV9 to TRGJ1 or TRGJ2. The CDR3 is 17 amino acids. Germline values: CDR1 GITISATS, CDR2 ISYDGTV (reference sequence). CDR3: CALWEVDTQEFSYEKLF. Here the CDR3 DNA reads TGTGCCTTGTGGGAGGTCGATACACAAGAGTTTTCTTATGAGAAACTCTTT.

This clone was detected a few times. TCRdb lists the protein of a much larger clone for this DNA, which differs at residue 8, so this is likely a read error; the protein given here is translated from the DNA itself. The chain links TRGV9 to TRGJ1 or TRGJ2. V shed 3 bases, J shed 3 bases, and the junction held 8 bases outside the gene matches. CDR1 and CDR2 (germline): GITISATS, ISYDGTV (reference sequence). CDR3 size: 14 residues. CDR3 nucleotides: TGTGCCTTGTGGGAGACTCTGATTTATTATAAGAAACTCTTT. Its protein product is CALWETLIYYKKLF.

This clone showed up just once. Here the V gene is TRGV9, but the J gene went uncalled. CDR1 GITISATS and CDR2 ISYDGTV come from the germline V gene (reference sequence). CDR3 length: 11 residues. The CDR3 sequence is CAGWEVGSKIF. CDR3 DNA sequence: TGTGCAGGGTGGGAAGTTGGCAGCAAAATATTT.

In this sample, this clone turned up a few times. TCRdb assigns this DNA the protein of a much larger clone, which departs from its translation at residue 7; this likely reflects a read error, and the protein shown comes from translating the DNA. The genes are TRGV9 and TRGJP. The CDR3 extends over 15 amino acids. V was pared by 3 bases and J by 9 bases, with 5 bases of the junction left unmatched. The germline V gene has CDR1 GITISATS and CDR2 ISYDGTV (reference sequence). CDR3 bases: TGTGCCTTGTGGGAGCGGGGGTTGGGCAAAAAAATCAAGGTATTT. It encodes CALWERGLGKKIKVF.

About this clone: The amino acid sequence in TCRdb belongs to a much larger clone and departs from this DNA's translation at residues 6 and 8, likely a sequencing read error; the sequence shown is translated from the DNA. The chain has TRGV2 and TRGJ1 or TRGJ2. Germline trimming cut 3 bases from V and 4 bases from J; bases unmatched to any gene: 9. The CDR3 has 14 amino acids. Germline CDR1 EGSNGY, CDR2 YDSYNSKV. The CDR3, as DNA: TGTGCCACCTGGGACAGCCAAAAGTATTATAAGAAACTCTTT. This codes for CATWDSQKYYKKLF.

This clone was seen a few times. This DNA's translation and the protein TCRdb lists, from a much larger clone, do not match at residue 7, likely due to a read error; the protein shown is translated from the DNA. The J gene is TRGJ1 or TRGJ2, the V gene TRGV5. TCRdb does not report a J gene; here it was assigned by matching the DNA to germline references. The CDR3 is 13 amino acids. Germline V gives CDR1 VINAFY, CDR2 YDVSNSKD. The trim removed 4 bases at V and 8 bases at J, leaving 11 bases unmatched. CDR3 DNA: TGTGCCACCTGGGAGAAGGCAGGGCATAAGAAACTCTTT. Its translation: CATWEKAGHKKLF.

This clone has a handful of counts. TCRdb lists the protein of a much larger clone for this DNA, which differs at residue 4, so this is likely a read error; the protein given here is translated from the DNA itself. The rearrangement uses TRGV5 and TRGJP1. The CDR3 has 13 residues. Germline V CDR1 and CDR2: VINAFY, YDVSNSKD. J gave up 4 bases and V 8 bases, and 7 bases lay outside the gene matches. CDR3 sequence reads: CATLAFTGWFKIF. For the CDR3, the DNA is TGTGCCACCTTGGCCTTCACTGGTTGGTTCAAGATATTT.

V gene TRGV5 combines with J gene TRGJ1 or TRGJ2. J lost 4 bases, V lost 0 bases, and 6 bases had no gene match. Germline V CDR1 and CDR2: VINAFY, YDVSNSKD. There are 14 residues in the CDR3. DNA of the CDR3: TGTGCCACCTGGGACAGGCAGGGATATTATAAGAAACTCTTT. Translation: CATWDRQGYYKKLF.

This clone was recorded a few times. The V gene is TRGV8, the J gene TRGJ1 or TRGJ2. The CDR3 spans 13 residues. Germline CDR1 VENAVY, CDR2 YDSYNSRV. V was clipped by 6 bases and J by 3 bases; unmatched bases: 8. The CDR3 DNA follows: TGTGCCACCTGGTTAAAGGGTTATTATAAGAAACTCTTT. It is translated as CATWLKGYYKKLF.

There are a few counts of this clone. TCRdb's protein, taken from a much larger clone, differs from this DNA's translation at residue 4, likely owing to a read error; the protein displayed comes from the DNA. This chain uses TRGV3 with TRGJ1 or TRGJ2. The CDR3 consists of 13 residues. From germline, CDR1 is VTNTFY and CDR2 YDVSTARD (reference sequence). The CDR3 protein is CATLDRHHYKKLF. DNA of the CDR3: TGTGCCACCTTGGACAGGCATCATTATAAGAAACTCTTT.

On this clone itself: A read error is likely here: a far larger clone is one base away. This sample includes further DNA sequences coding for the same CDR3. The chain links TRGV9 to TRGJ1 or TRGJ2. Germline V gene lookup returns CDR1 GITISATS and CDR2 ISYDGTV (reference sequence). This CDR3 comprises 14 residues. CDR3 amino acids: CALWETLVYYKKLF. CDR3 nucleotide sequence: TGTGCCTTGTGGGAGACTCTGGTTTATTATAAGAAGCTCTTT.

Remarks on this clone: The TCRdb protein comes from a much larger clone and disagrees with this DNA's translation at residue 6, likely due to a read error; the protein given here is derived from the DNA. V is TRGV5 and J is TRGJ1 or TRGJ2. This CDR3 has 11 amino acids. Germline CDR1 and CDR2: VINAFY and YDVSNSKD. Trimming took 2 bases from V and 9 from J; bases not matched to a gene: 4. CDR3 loop: CATWDKFKKLF. The DNA of the CDR3 is TGTGCCACCTGGGACAAGTTTAAGAAACTCTTT.